The 26 T cell receptor beta chains listed next were all sequenced from one sample in a study of T cell responses to AZD1222 COVID-19 vaccine. TCRdb's table, derived via immunoSEQ multiplex PCR, lists solely in-frame clones and lacks some. The sample records around 120,000 clones, about 86% being singletons. The sample in question was peripheral blood, obtained 28 days after the second AZD1222 dose. These receptors all come from an adult who received the AZD1222 COVID-19 vaccine.

V and J are TRBV10-3 and TRBJ2-1, with a weak D call TRBD2 (5 bases). Trimming took 4 bases from V and 5 from J, leaving 12 bases between them. CDR1 and CDR2 from the germline V gene are ENHRY and SYGVKD. This CDR3 region has 14 residues. CDR3 loop: CAISGLADNNEQFF. In DNA form, the CDR3 reads TGTGCCATCAGTGGCCTAGCAGATAACAATGAGCAGTTCTTC.

The chain links TRBV10-3 to TRBJ2-2; D gene ambiguous. Germline V gives CDR1 ENHRY, CDR2 SYGVKD. V was clipped by 3 bases and J by 0 bases, with 26 bases between them. The CDR3 has 21 residues. CDR3 region: CAISDLVARAGLSSNTGELFF. In DNA, the CDR3 is TGTGCCATCAGTGATCTGGTTGCCCGGGCAGGTCTTTCTTCGAACACCGGGGAGCTGTTTTTT.

Points on this clone: Here the CDR3 omits its conserved ending phenylalanine or tryptophan, so a read error is the likely source. Because the CDR3's place on the DNA is in doubt, the DNA is left out and the CDR3 is given as listed by TCRdb. This chain joins TRBV2 and TRBJ1-4. Counting both end residues, the CDR3 totals 12 amino acids. Germline CDR1 and CDR2: SNHLY and FYNNEI. The CDR3 sequence: CASSEARWNRSY.

This chain uses TRBV6-5 with TRBJ1-4, with D hard to call. The CDR3 totals 15 residues. V lost 0 bases to trimming and J lost 7 bases, with 12 bases between them. Germline V gives CDR1 MNHEY, CDR2 SVGAGI. CDR3 coding DNA: TGTGCCAGCAGTTACTCACCCGGGATCAGTGAAAAACTGTTTTTT. Its protein product is CASSYSPGISEKLFF.

V is TRBV5-4 and J is TRBJ2-7; 8 nucleotides agree with TRBD1. V was clipped by 4 bases and J by 1 base; unmatched bases: 4. CDR3 size: 14 residues. Germline lookup yields CDR1 SGHNT and CDR2 YYREEE (reference sequence). The CDR3 nucleotides read TGTGCCAGCAGCAGACAGGGGACTTCCTACGAGCAGTACTTC. This gives the protein CASSRQGTSYEQYF.

V and J are TRBV28 and TRBJ1-1; D might be TRBD1 (6 bases). Germline CDR1 and CDR2: MDHEN and SYDVKM. The CDR3 runs 12 residues. V lost 6 bases to trimming and J lost 8 bases, with 13 bases between them. The CDR3 DNA sequence: TGTGCCAGCAGGATTCAGGGGTCGGAAGCTTTCTTT. Its protein product is CASRIQGSEAFF.

The chain employs TRBV5-5 and TRBJ1-5; possibly TRBD1 for D (6 bases). V was clipped by 5 bases and J by 0 bases, with 24 bases between them. Germline-derived CDR1 and CDR2 are SGHKS and YYEKEE (reference sequence). This CDR3 has 19 residues. The CDR3 bases are TGTGCCAGCAGTTTTGCCCACGGTCCAACAGGGAATAGCAATCAGCCCCAGCATTTT. It is translated as CASSFAHGPTGNSNQPQHF.

The V and J genes are TRBV2 and TRBJ1-3; D gene ambiguous. The V gene lost 3 bases and the J gene lost 0 bases, with 15 bases spanning the gap. This CDR3 is built from 17 residues. Germline CDR1 is SNHLY and CDR2 is FYNNEI. The CDR3 DNA reads TGTGCCAGCAGTGAGGTCGGACTCCTAATCTCTGGAAACACCATATATTTT. This gives the protein CASSEVGLLISGNTIYF.

The V and J genes are TRBV9 and TRBJ1-1; 7 bases map to TRBD1. Germline-derived CDR1 and CDR2 are SGDLS and YYNGEE. The V gene end was trimmed by 4 bases and the J gene end by 0 bases; junction bases not matched to a gene: 0. The CDR3 runs to 13 residues. In DNA, the CDR3 is TGTGCCAGCAGCAGGGGGCTGAACACTGAAGCTTTCTTT. Amino acids: CASSRGLNTEAFF. Full variable domain (rest looked up from reference TRBV9 and TRBJ1-1): DSGVTQTPKHLITATGQRVTLRCSPRSGDLSVYWYQQSLDQGLQFLIQYYNGEERAKGNILERFSAQQFPDLHSELNLSSLELGDSALYFCASSRGLNTEAFFGQGTRLTVV.

The V and J genes are TRBV25-1 and TRBJ1-1; D call uncertain. V gave up 7 bases and J gave up 4 bases, with 7 bases separating them. The germline CDR1 and CDR2 sequences are MGHDK and SYGVNS. The CDR3 loop spans 11 amino acids. The DNA of the CDR3 is TGTGCCAGCATAGATGGCACTGAAGCTTTCTTT. The encoded protein is CASIDGTEAFF. Based on the CDR3 plus reference TRBV25-1 and TRBJ1-1, the full variable domain is EADIYQTPRYLVIGTGKKITLECSQTMGHDKMYWYQQDPGMELHLIHYSYGVNSTEKGDLSSESTVSRIRTEHFPLTLESARPSHTSQYLCASIDGTEAFFGQGTRLTVV.

The chain combines TRBV5-8 with TRBJ1-4; no clear D gene. V lost 0 bases, J lost 8 bases, and 20 bases lay in between. The V gene's germline CDR1 is SGHTS and CDR2 YDEGEE. There are 17 residues in the CDR3. In DNA form, the CDR3 reads TGTGCCAGCAGCTTGGGCCTATCCGGGGTCGAGTCCGAAAAACTGTTTTTT. Its protein product is CASSLGLSGVESEKLFF.

This clone was counted once. The J gene is TRBJ2-5, the V gene TRBV28; D might be TRBD1 (5 bases). V dropped 6 bases and J dropped 0 bases, with 14 bases sitting between them. Germline V gene sequence: CDR1 MDHEN, CDR2 SYDVKM. This CDR3 comprises 15 residues. CDR3 nucleotide sequence: TGTGCCAGCAGCCCCGGGCGACAGTACCAAGAGACCCAGTACTTC. Translating it yields CASSPGRQYQETQYF.

This clone showed up just a few times. CDR3 DNA sequence: TGCGCCAGCAGCCAAGTGCCGGGGGATCATGGCTACACCTTC. It is translated as CASSQVPGDHGYTF. V and J are TRBV4-1 and TRBJ1-2, with a tentative D call TRBD1 (5 bases). The V end lost 1 base, the J end lost 6 bases, and 12 bases lay between the germline ends. The germline gives CDR1 MGHRA, CDR2 YSYEKL. There are 14 residues in the CDR3.

The chain has TRBV29-1 and TRBJ1-1; weak D call: TRBD1 (5 bases). V shed 4 bases and J shed 3 bases, with 15 bases lying between them. The CDR3 has 14 residues. The germline CDR1 and CDR2 sequences are SQVTM and ANQGSEA. CDR3 DNA: TGCAGCGTTGTATGGGGGAATAAGGACACTGAAGCTTTCTTT. Amino acids: CSVVWGNKDTEAFF.

The J gene is TRBJ2-3, the V gene TRBV5-4; D is tentatively TRBD1 or TRBD2 (6 bases each). The CDR3 is 13 residues long. The ends were cut back, 4 bases at V and 4 bases at J, with 10 bases in the middle. Germline V gene data show CDR1 as SGHNT and CDR2 as YYREEE (reference sequence). CDR3 sequence reads: CASSPGEADTQYF. The DNA for the CDR3 is TGTGCCAGCAGCCCAGGGGAGGCAGATACGCAGTATTTT.

The chain is built from TRBV9 and TRBJ1-2; 9 bases agree with TRBD1. Germline V CDR1 and CDR2: SGDLS, YYNGEE. Losses at the gene ends were 4 bases for V and 8 bases for J; bases not matched to a gene: 12. CDR3 length equals 15 residues. CDR3 nucleotide sequence: TGTGCCAGCAGCTCCCGGACAGGGGAATCGTGGGGCTACACCTTC. It codes for CASSSRTGESWGYTF.

V usage is TRBV6-5 and J usage is TRBJ1-6; D unresolved. Between the trimmed V and J ends, which lost 5 bases and 8 bases, there was a span of 13 bases. This CDR3 spans 14 amino acids. Germline assignment: CDR1 MNHEY and CDR2 SVGAGI. DNA for the CDR3: TGTGCCAGCAGTCTAGAGGGATCTTATTCACCCCTCCACTTT. This gives the protein CASSLEGSYSPLHF.

The chain combines TRBV29-1 with TRBJ2-6; weak D call: TRBD1 (6 bases). Germline V lookup: CDR1 SQVTM, CDR2 ANQGSEA. The CDR3 is 14 residues long. V lost 5 bases to trimming and J lost 2 bases, with 10 bases between them. CDR3 coding DNA: TGCAGCGTTACCCAGGGGACTGGGGCCAACGTCCTGACTTTC. Translating gives CSVTQGTGANVLTF.

The chain's CDR3 is CASSETGTGFYGYTF. The CDR3 DNA reads as TGTGCCAGCAGTGAAACCGGGACAGGGTTTTATGGCTACACCTTC. The chain employs TRBV6-1 and TRBJ1-2; 9 nucleotides align to TRBD1. Germline lookup yields CDR1 MNHNS and CDR2 SASEGT. The length of the CDR3 is 15 residues. V lost 2 bases and J lost 5; bases outside the gene matches: 6.

The chain employs TRBV19 and TRBJ1-4; D possibly corresponds to TRBD1 (5 bases). Trimming took 4 bases from V and 4 from J, leaving 10 bases between them. Germline V gives CDR1 LNHDA, CDR2 SQIVND (reference sequence). CDR3 length: 14 amino acids. Here the CDR3 DNA reads TGTGCCAGTAGTAGGGGACGGAATAATGAAAAACTGTTTTTT. Translated: CASSRGRNNEKLFF.

This rearrangement joins TRBV3-1 (or the pseudogene TRBV3-2) to TRBJ1-3, with D unresolved. Trimming took off 6 bases at V and 0 bases at J, with 12 bases between the two ends. Germline loops: CDR1 LGHDT, CDR2 YNNKEL (reference sequence). This CDR3 contains 15 residues. The CDR3 region is CASSPAGISGNTIYF. The CDR3 DNA is TGTGCCAGCAGTCCCGCCGGCATCTCTGGAAACACCATATATTTT.

The chain couples TRBV12-3 or TRBV12-4 to TRBJ1-1, with TRBD1 as a possible D gene (5 bases). Trimming stripped 8 bases from V and 5 bases from J, with 15 bases between. The CDR3 length is 13 residues. The CDR3 reads CASGRGGWTEAFF. In nucleotides, the CDR3 is TGTGCCAGCGGGAGGGGAGGATGGACTGAAGCTTTCTTT.

The CDR3 is CASSLVLGGLDEKLFF. CDR3 DNA sequence: TGTGCCAGCAGCTTAGTCTTGGGGGGATTGGATGAAAAACTGTTTTTT. The chain has TRBV7-9 and TRBJ1-4; weak D call: TRBD1 (5 bases). The CDR3 is 16 amino acids. Germline loops: CDR1 SEHNR, CDR2 FQNEAQ (reference sequence). Trimming took 1 base from V and 6 from J, leaving 15 bases between them. The variable domain in full, completed from reference TRBV7-9 and TRBJ1-4, reads DTGVSQNPRHKITKRGQNVTFRCDPISEHNRLYWYRQTLGQGPEFLTYFQNEAQLEKSRLLSDRFSAERPKGSFSTLEIQRTEQGDSAMYLCASSLVLGGLDEKLFFGSGTQLSVL.

The chain uses TRBV19 and TRBJ1-4; D not certain. Trimming cost V 3 bases and J 4 bases, with 9 bases left between them. CDR3 length: 14 amino acids. Germline CDR1 and CDR2: LNHDA and SQIVND (reference sequence). Written as DNA, the CDR3 is TGTGCCAGTAGTATCGGACTACGTAATGAAAAACTGTTTTTT. Encoded protein: CASSIGLRNEKLFF.

This sequence joins TRBV5-4 and TRBJ2-5; 8 positions agree with TRBD2. Unmatched junction bases numbered 4, after V lost 4 bases and J lost 2 bases. The CDR3 runs 14 residues. Germline values: CDR1 SGHNT, CDR2 YYREEE (reference sequence). The CDR3 spells CASSSGSSQETQYF. The CDR3 DNA reads as TGTGCCAGCAGCAGCGGGAGTAGTCAAGAGACCCAGTACTTC.

The gene calls are TRBV6-2 or TRBV6-3 and TRBJ1-1, with D unresolved. Between the trimmed V and J ends, which lost 6 bases and 6 bases, there was a span of 8 bases. Germline V gives CDR1 MNHEY, CDR2 SVGEGT. CDR3 length equals 11 residues. CDR3 in DNA: TGTGCCAGCAGCGGAGGGCCTGAAGCTTTCTTT. Translation gives CASSGGPEAFF.